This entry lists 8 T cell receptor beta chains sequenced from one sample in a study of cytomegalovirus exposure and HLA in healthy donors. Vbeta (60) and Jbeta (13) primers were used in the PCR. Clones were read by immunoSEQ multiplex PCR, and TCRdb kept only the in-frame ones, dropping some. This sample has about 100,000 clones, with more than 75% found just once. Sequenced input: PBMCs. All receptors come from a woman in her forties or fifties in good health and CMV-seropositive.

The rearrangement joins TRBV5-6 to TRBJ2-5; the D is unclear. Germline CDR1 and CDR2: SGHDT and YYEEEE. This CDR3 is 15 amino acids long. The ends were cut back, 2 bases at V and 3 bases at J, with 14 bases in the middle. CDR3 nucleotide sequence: TGTGCCAGCAGCTTCAGCGACCGGTGGAAAGAGACCCAGTACTTC. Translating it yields CASSFSDRWKETQYF.

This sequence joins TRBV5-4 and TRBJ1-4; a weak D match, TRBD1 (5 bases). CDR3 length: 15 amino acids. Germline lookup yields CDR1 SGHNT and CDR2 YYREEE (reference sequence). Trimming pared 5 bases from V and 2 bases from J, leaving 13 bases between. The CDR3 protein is CASSWGGFTNEKLFF. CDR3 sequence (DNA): TGTGCCAGCAGTTGGGGGGGTTTCACTAATGAAAAACTGTTTTTT.

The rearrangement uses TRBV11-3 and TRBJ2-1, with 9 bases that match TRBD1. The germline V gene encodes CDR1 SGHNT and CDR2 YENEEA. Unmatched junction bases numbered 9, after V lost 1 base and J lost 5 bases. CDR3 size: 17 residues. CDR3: CASSLVPGTGKNNEQFF. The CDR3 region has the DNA TGTGCCAGCAGCTTAGTGCCCGGGACAGGGAAAAACAATGAGCAGTTCTTC.

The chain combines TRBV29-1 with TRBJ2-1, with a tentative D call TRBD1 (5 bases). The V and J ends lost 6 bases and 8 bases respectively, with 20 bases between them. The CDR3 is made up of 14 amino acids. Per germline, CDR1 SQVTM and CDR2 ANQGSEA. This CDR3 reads CSVPDSRPWYEQFF. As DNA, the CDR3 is TGCAGCGTCCCCGACAGTCGACCTTGGTATGAGCAGTTCTTC.

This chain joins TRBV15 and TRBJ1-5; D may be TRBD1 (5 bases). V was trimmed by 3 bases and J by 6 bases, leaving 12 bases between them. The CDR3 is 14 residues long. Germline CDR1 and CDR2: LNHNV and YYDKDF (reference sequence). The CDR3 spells CATSSATAGQPQHF. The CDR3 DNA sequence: TGTGCCACCAGCAGTGCGACAGCCGGTCAGCCCCAGCATTTT.

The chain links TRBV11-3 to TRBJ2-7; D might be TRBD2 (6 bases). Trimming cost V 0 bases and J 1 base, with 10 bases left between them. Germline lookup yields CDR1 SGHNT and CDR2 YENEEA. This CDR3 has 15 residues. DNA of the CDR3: TGTGCCAGCAGCTTAGAGCGGGGTCGTTCCTACGAGCAGTACTTC. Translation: CASSLERGRSYEQYF.

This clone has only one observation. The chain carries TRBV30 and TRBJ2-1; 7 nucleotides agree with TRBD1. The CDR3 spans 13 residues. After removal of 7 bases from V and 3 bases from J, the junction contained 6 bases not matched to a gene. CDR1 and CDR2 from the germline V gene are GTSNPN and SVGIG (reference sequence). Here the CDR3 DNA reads TGTGCCTCAGGGGCAGGGGGCTACAATGAGCAGTTCTTC. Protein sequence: CASGAGGYNEQFF.

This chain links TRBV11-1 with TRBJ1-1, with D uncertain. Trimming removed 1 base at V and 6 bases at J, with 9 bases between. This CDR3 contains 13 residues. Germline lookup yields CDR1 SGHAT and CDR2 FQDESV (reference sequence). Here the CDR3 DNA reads TGTGCCAGCAGCTTAGTTCTCACAGCTGAAGCTTTCTTT. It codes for CASSLVLTAEAFF.